The 25 T cell receptor beta chains in this list originate from one sample, sequenced in a study of blood T cell repertoires in COVID-19. TCRdb's copy holds only in-frame clones and misses some; the assay was immunoSEQ multiplex PCR. The sample holds about 220,000 clones, roughly 85% seen once. The sample taken for sequencing was peripheral blood. Receptors were obtained from a woman of 80 years or more with acute or convalescent COVID-19.

This clone was seen at least ten times. The V call is TRBV5-1, the J call TRBJ1-6, with a tentative D call TRBD1 (6 bases). Looked up from germline, CDR1 is SGHRS and CDR2 is YFSETQ. The CDR3 loop spans 17 amino acids. Trimming pared 2 bases from V and 6 bases from J, leaving 18 bases between. For the CDR3, the DNA is TGCGCCAGCAGCTTCAACTCAGGGGCGGTACCTAATTCACCCCTCCACTTT. Protein sequence: CASSFNSGAVPNSPLHF.

This CDR3 reads CASSSHAGTGGDGYTF. The CDR3, as DNA: TGTGCCAGCAGCTCGCACGCCGGGACAGGGGGCGATGGCTACACCTTC. The chain joins TRBV7-2 to TRBJ1-2, with TRBD1 matching over 12 bases. Germline CDR1 SGHTA, CDR2 FQGNSA. The length of the CDR3 is 16 residues. J gave up 6 bases and V 4 bases, and 9 bases lay outside the gene matches.

V gene TRBV4-1 combines with J gene TRBJ1-2; D gene uncertain. Trimming took 2 bases from V and 5 from J, leaving 15 bases between them. Looked up from germline, CDR1 is MGHRA and CDR2 is YSYEKL. The CDR3 spans 15 residues. The CDR3 DNA follows: TGCGCCAGCAGCCAAATACATCTTTTGAAGTATGGCTACACCTTC. Translation: CASSQIHLLKYGYTF.

The genes are TRBV6-5 and TRBJ1-5, with 9 bases lining up with TRBD1. With V trimmed by 10 bases and J by 6 bases, 13 bases remained unmatched. Germline V gene data show CDR1 as MNHEY and CDR2 as SVGAGI. This CDR3 has 15 residues. In DNA form, the CDR3 reads TGTGCCATCCAGACAGGGGGGGCGTTGCGTCAGCCCCAGCATTTT. As protein: CAIQTGGALRQPQHF.

DNA for the CDR3: TGTGCCAGCAGGGAAAGGACAGGGTATGGTGAAAAACTGTTTTTT. As protein: CASRERTGYGEKLFF. The genes are TRBV2 and TRBJ1-4; 8 bases are a match to TRBD1. Germline V lookup: CDR1 SNHLY, CDR2 FYNNEI. After removal of 6 bases from V and 7 bases from J, the junction contained 10 bases not matched to a gene. CDR3 size: 15 residues. The full variable domain, with the rest looked up from reference TRBV2 and TRBJ1-4, is EPEVTQTPSHQVTQMGQEVILRCVPISNHLYFYWYRQILGQKVEFLVSFYNNEISEKSEIFDDQFSVERPDGSNFTLKIRSTKLEDSAMYFCASRERTGYGEKLFFGSGTQLSVL.

This sequence joins TRBV7-2 and TRBJ1-1; D may be TRBD1 (5 bases). The V and J ends lost 2 bases and 8 bases respectively, with 12 bases between them. This CDR3 has 13 amino acids. CDR1 SGHTA and CDR2 FQGNSA come from the germline V gene. The CDR3 here is CASSLRQGEEAFF. DNA of the CDR3: TGTGCCAGCAGCTTAAGGCAGGGTGAGGAAGCTTTCTTT.

The gene calls are TRBV19 and TRBJ1-2; unclear D gene. V was cut by 5 bases and J by 4 bases, with 20 bases left in between. The CDR3 is 16 amino acids. CDR1 and CDR2 from the germline V gene are LNHDA and SQIVND (reference sequence). CDR3 protein: CASSPNQVNRVYGYTF. Here the CDR3 DNA reads TGTGCCAGTAGTCCAAACCAAGTTAACCGGGTCTATGGCTACACCTTC.

This clone was observed a handful of times. This chain joins TRBV7-2 and TRBJ2-7, with TRBD2 matching over 8 bases. Germline CDR1 reads SGHTA; CDR2 reads FQGNSA. The CDR3 is made up of 14 amino acids. J lost 2 bases, V lost 4 bases, and 4 bases had no gene match. The CDR3 region is CASSSGLGTYEQYF. CDR3 bases: TGTGCCAGCAGCTCGGGACTAGGGACCTACGAGCAGTACTTC.

This clone appeared once. This chain connects TRBV7-2 to TRBJ1-5; 7 nucleotides match TRBD1. V shed 5 bases, J shed 4 bases, and the junction held 5 bases outside the gene matches. This CDR3 spans 14 amino acids. The germline CDR1 and CDR2 sequences are SGHTA and FQGNSA. In nucleotides, the CDR3 is TGTGCCAGCAGCGTTTCGGGACAGAATCAGCCCCAGCATTTT. Translation: CASSVSGQNQPQHF. The complete variable domain, with remaining parts taken from reference TRBV7-2 and TRBJ1-5, reads GAGVSQSPSNKVTEKGKDVELRCDPISGHTALYWYRQSLGQGLEFLIYFQGNSAPDKSGLPSDRFSAERTGGSVSTLTIQRTQQEDSAVYLCASSVSGQNQPQHFGDGTRLSIL.

The sample holds one count of this clone. V and J are TRBV30 and TRBJ1-5; 7 nucleotides line up with TRBD1. This CDR3 is 14 amino acids long. Germline V gene sequence: CDR1 GTSNPN, CDR2 SVGIG (reference sequence). After removal of 4 bases from V and 6 bases from J, the junction contained 9 bases not matched to a gene. CDR3 amino acids: CAWTTGVFGQPQHF. The CDR3 nucleotides are TGTGCCTGGACAACAGGGGTTTTTGGTCAGCCCCAGCATTTT.

Only a few counts were recorded for this clone. J is TRBJ1-4 and V is TRBV5-8, with D perhaps TRBD1 (6 bases). This CDR3 has 15 amino acids. Germline V gives CDR1 SGHTS, CDR2 YDEGEE. V was pared by 0 bases and J by 8 bases, with 14 bases between. The CDR3 coding sequence is TGTGCCAGCAGCTTGGCAACAGGGTACGGCGAAAAACTGTTTTTT. Translated: CASSLATGYGEKLFF.

The V and J genes are TRBV6-6 and TRBJ2-1; D perhaps matches TRBD1 (5 bases). The V end lost 5 bases, the J end lost 0 bases, and 20 bases lay between the germline ends. The CDR3 spans 18 residues. Germline CDR1 reads MNHNY; CDR2 reads SVGAGI (reference sequence). The CDR3 sequence: CASSRAPPDSPSYNEQFF. The CDR3 DNA reads TGTGCCAGCAGTCGTGCACCTCCCGACAGTCCCTCCTACAATGAGCAGTTCTTC.

This chain links TRBV4-2 with TRBJ2-1; no clear D. The CDR3 covers 16 residues. Trimming removed 0 bases from V and 10 bases from J, with 19 bases in between. CDR1 LGHNA and CDR2 YNFKEQ come from the germline V gene. CDR3 DNA: TGTGCCAGCAGCCAAGAAGTACGGTCCCCTCAGGTGGAGCAGTTCTTC. Its protein is CASSQEVRSPQVEQFF.

This chain uses TRBV6-5 with TRBJ1-2; TRBD1 matches 10 bases. J gave up 2 bases and V 5 bases, and 2 bases lay outside the gene matches. The V gene's germline CDR1 is MNHEY and CDR2 SVGAGI. The CDR3 sequence is 14 residues long. The CDR3 loop is CASSRTGGNYGYTF. In DNA, the CDR3 is TGTGCCAGCAGTAGGACAGGGGGGAACTATGGCTACACCTTC.

The J gene is TRBJ2-7, the V gene TRBV29-1, with D possibly being TRBD1 (5 bases). Looked up from germline, CDR1 is SQVTM and CDR2 is ANQGSEA. The V gene lost 3 bases and the J gene lost 2 bases, with 11 bases spanning the gap. The CDR3 totals 13 residues. Here the CDR3 DNA reads TGCAGCGTTGAGACAGAAGACACCTACGAGCAGTACTTC. Protein sequence: CSVETEDTYEQYF.

The chain carries TRBV28 and TRBJ1-3, with D unclear. This CDR3 is 15 amino acids long. Trimming took 3 bases from V and 4 from J, leaving 13 bases between them. Germline loops: CDR1 MDHEN, CDR2 SYDVKM. The CDR3 nucleotides are TGTGCCAGCAGTTTCTCGGGGTCGAGGGGAAACACCATATATTTT. Protein: CASSFSGSRGNTIYF.

The chain links TRBV2 to TRBJ2-7; D may be TRBD2 (5 bases). The length of the CDR3 is 13 residues. CDR1 SNHLY and CDR2 FYNNEI come from the germline V gene. Trimming removed 6 bases at V and 9 bases at J, with 18 bases between. The DNA of the CDR3 is TGTGCCAGCAGCCCCGGGATTATCAACTCGCAGTACTTC. Translating gives CASSPGIINSQYF.

The CDR3 DNA is TGTGCCAGCAGTTCAGGGAATTCACCCCTCCACTTT. Translating gives CASSSGNSPLHF. V and J are TRBV28 and TRBJ1-6; perhaps TRBD1 as D (5 bases). Germline loops: CDR1 MDHEN, CDR2 SYDVKM. Deletions cut 4 bases from V and 7 bases from J, with 5 bases between. There are 12 residues in the CDR3.

There are a few counts of this clone. This rearrangement joins TRBV7-9 to TRBJ1-2; a weak D match, TRBD1 (5 bases). V lost 3 bases to trimming and J lost 2 bases, with 13 bases between them. Per germline, CDR1 SEHNR and CDR2 FQNEAQ (reference sequence). The CDR3 covers 15 residues. The CDR3 nucleotides are TGTGCCAGCAGCTTGCGACAGACCATAAACTATGGCTACACCTTC. Translation gives CASSLRQTINYGYTF.

V and J are TRBV5-6 and TRBJ1-1, with unresolved D. The CDR3 runs to 12 residues. Trimming took 3 bases from V and 6 from J, leaving 9 bases between them. The germline V gene encodes CDR1 SGHDT and CDR2 YYEEEE. This CDR3 is CASSYQVSEAFF. The CDR3 nucleotides are TGTGCCAGCAGCTACCAGGTCTCTGAAGCTTTCTTT.

The chain couples TRBV19 to TRBJ1-4; 7 nucleotides agree with TRBD1. The CDR3 extends over 14 amino acids. Germline V lookup: CDR1 LNHDA, CDR2 SQIVND (reference sequence). The J segment lost 4 bases and the V segment lost 4 bases, leaving 3 bases of the junction unmatched. CDR3: CASSRTGVNEKLFF. The CDR3 DNA reads TGTGCCAGTAGTAGGACAGGAGTTAATGAAAAACTGTTTTTT.

This rearrangement joins TRBV28 to TRBJ1-2; TRBD1 is a possible D gene (6 bases). Germline values: CDR1 MDHEN, CDR2 SYDVKM. The CDR3 is 15 amino acids. Trimming stripped 1 base from V and 8 bases from J, with 17 bases between. The CDR3 DNA is TGTGCCAGCAGTTTATCCGGGGGGCCCCTAGGGGGCTACACCTTC. Protein product: CASSLSGGPLGGYTF.

The V and J genes are TRBV2 and TRBJ2-1, with 7 bases that match TRBD1. CDR3 length: 15 residues. Germline V CDR1 and CDR2: SNHLY, FYNNEI. The V gene end was trimmed by 7 bases and the J gene end by 2 bases; junction bases not matched to a gene: 8. The CDR3 coding sequence is TGTGCCAGCAAACCGGGACAGCACCCCTACAATGAGCAGTTCTTC. Residues: CASKPGQHPYNEQFF. The full variable domain, with the rest looked up from reference TRBV2 and TRBJ2-1, is EPEVTQTPSHQVTQMGQEVILRCVPISNHLYFYWYRQILGQKVEFLVSFYNNEISEKSEIFDDQFSVERPDGSNFTLKIRSTKLEDSAMYFCASKPGQHPYNEQFFGPGTRLTVL.

The gene calls are TRBV6-6 and TRBJ1-1; TRBD1 matches 12 bases. V lost 5 bases and J lost 3; bases outside the gene matches: 7. Per the germline V gene, CDR1 is MNHNY and CDR2 is SVGAGI (reference sequence). The CDR3 is 16 residues long. The CDR3 protein is CASSPGDRGPYTEAFF. The CDR3 coding sequence is TGTGCCAGCAGTCCTGGGGACAGGGGGCCTTACACTGAAGCTTTCTTT.

The chain carries TRBV27 and TRBJ2-1, with D possibly being TRBD1 (6 bases). The ends were cut back, 11 bases at V and 6 bases at J, with 17 bases in the middle. The CDR3 totals 13 residues. Germline V gene lookup returns CDR1 MNHEY and CDR2 SMNVEV (reference sequence). CDR3 in DNA: TGTGCCTCCCGATGGCAGGGGACCAATGAGCAGTTCTTC. Translated: CASRWQGTNEQFF.